Listed here are 25 T cell receptor beta chains from one sample, sequenced in a study of shared clonotypes between healthy human individuals. Generated by immunoSEQ multiplex PCR, the TCRdb table keeps only in-frame clones and is missing some. The table lists approximately 1.9 million clones, 93% of them singletons. CD45RO-negative, CCR7-selected cells formed the naive CD8 fraction, which excluded terminally differentiated effector memory CD45RA+ cells. Sequencing was done on a sample of naive CD8+ T cells from PBMCs. Receptors were obtained from a young man in good health. Some clones in this sample may be carry-over from other donors' samples.

CDR3 DNA: TGTGCCAGCAGAGCACAAGGCAATCAGCCCCAGCATTTT. This translates into CASRAQGNQPQHF. The rearrangement joins TRBV2 to TRBJ1-5, with no clear D. The CDR3 loop spans 13 amino acids. V was shortened by 6 bases and J by 2 bases, with 8 bases between the two germline ends. CDR1 SNHLY and CDR2 FYNNEI come from the germline V gene.

The J gene is TRBJ2-7, the V gene TRBV7-8, with a weak D call TRBD1 (6 bases). Germline CDR1 and CDR2: SGHVS and FQNEAQ. The CDR3 has 15 amino acids. Deletions cut 4 bases from V and 3 bases from J, with 16 bases between. CDR3 bases: TGTGCCAGCAGCTCGCCGGTGGCAGGGGTCTACGAGCAGTACTTC. Protein: CASSSPVAGVYEQYF.

The chain employs TRBV19 and TRBJ1-2; tentatively, D is TRBD1 (5 bases). Trimming removed 3 bases from V and 2 bases from J, with 13 bases in between. Germline values: CDR1 LNHDA, CDR2 SQIVND (reference sequence). The CDR3 is made up of 15 amino acids. The DNA for the CDR3 is TGTGCCAGTAGTATCCTCGGAGGGGAAAACTATGGCTACACCTTC. It specifies CASSILGGENYGYTF.

This rearrangement joins TRBV11-1 to TRBJ2-2; maybe TRBD2 (6 bases). Trimming pared 4 bases from V and 4 bases from J, leaving 10 bases between. Germline CDR1 reads SGHAT; CDR2 reads FQDESV (reference sequence). The CDR3 contains 14 residues. As DNA, the CDR3 is TGTGCCAGCAGCTGGGGGGACCCCACCGGGGAGCTGTTTTTT. It is translated as CASSWGDPTGELFF.

This chain joins TRBV27 and TRBJ1-2; 8 nucleotides align to TRBD1. CDR1 and CDR2 (germline): MNHEY, SMNVEV (reference sequence). After removal of 5 bases from V and 4 bases from J, the junction contained 6 bases not matched to a gene. The CDR3 runs to 14 residues. CDR3 region: CASSHQGTGYGYTF. CDR3 sequence (DNA): TGTGCCAGCAGTCACCAAGGGACAGGCTATGGCTACACCTTC.

V usage is TRBV7-2 and J usage is TRBJ2-2; TRBD2 aligns across 8 bases. There are 17 residues in the CDR3. Trimming cost V 1 base and J 4 bases; bases outside gene matches: 8. The germline V gene encodes CDR1 SGHTA and CDR2 FQGNSA. Here the CDR3 reads CASSLVVIAGLTGELFF. CDR3 DNA sequence: TGTGCCAGCAGCTTAGTTGTAATAGCGGGACTCACCGGGGAGCTGTTTTTT.

Worth noting for this clone: The same CDR3 also results from other DNA sequences found in this sample. V is TRBV5-1 and J is TRBJ2-7; D is possibly TRBD1 or TRBD2 (5 bases each). V lost 4 bases and J 4 bases, leaving 12 bases between the germline ends. This CDR3 has 13 amino acids. Germline V gene data show CDR1 as SGHRS and CDR2 as YFSETQ. The CDR3 region is CASSPGTAYEQYF. In DNA form, the CDR3 reads TGCGCCAGCAGCCCTGGGACGGCATACGAGCAGTACTTC.

The V call is TRBV27, the J call TRBJ2-1, with 10 bases fitting TRBD2. The germline gives CDR1 MNHEY, CDR2 SMNVEV (reference sequence). The CDR3 is 16 residues long. V lost 3 bases to trimming and J lost 6 bases; unmatched junction nucleotides: 8. The CDR3 here is CASSFARTSGINEQFF. CDR3 in DNA: TGTGCCAGCAGTTTTGCAAGGACTAGCGGAATCAATGAGCAGTTCTTC.

In regard to this clone: A much larger clone lies one base from this, so it may be a read error. In the same sample, other DNA sequences code for this CDR3. The chain joins TRBV28 to TRBJ2-7; TRBD2 might be the D (6 bases). Germline values: CDR1 MDHEN, CDR2 SYDVKM. This CDR3 has 13 amino acids. Trimming stripped 3 bases from V and 2 bases from J, with 8 bases between. The CDR3, as DNA: TGTGCCAGCAGTTTGGGACTGACCTACGAGCAGTACTTC. Residues: CASSLGLTYEQYF.

The chain has TRBV7-6 and TRBJ2-1, with 7 bases matching TRBD1. CDR3 size: 15 residues. V trimming: 6 bases; J trimming: 2 bases; junction bases outside the gene matches: 7. The germline V gene encodes CDR1 SGHVS and CDR2 FNYEAQ. The CDR3: CASRLGTAPYNEQFF. The DNA for the CDR3 is TGTGCCAGCAGATTGGGGACAGCCCCCTACAATGAGCAGTTCTTC.

V is TRBV7-9 and J is TRBJ2-1; 8 bases fit TRBD1. V shed 5 bases, J shed 4 bases, and the junction held 13 bases outside the gene matches. The CDR3 contains 17 residues. The V gene's germline CDR1 is SEHNR and CDR2 FQNEAQ (reference sequence). CDR3 sequence reads: CASSPHRGQALYNEQFF. The CDR3 nucleotides are TGTGCCAGCAGCCCACATCGGGGACAGGCCCTATACAATGAGCAGTTCTTC. The full variable domain, its missing parts supplied by reference TRBV7-9 and TRBJ2-1, is DTGVSQNPRHKITKRGQNVTFRCDPISEHNRLYWYRQTLGQGPEFLTYFQNEAQLEKSRLLSDRFSAERPKGSFSTLEIQRTEQGDSAMYLCASSPHRGQALYNEQFFGPGTRLTVL.

This chain joins TRBV5-4 and TRBJ1-2; TRBD1 agrees at 9 bases. Germline V gene data show CDR1 as SGHNT and CDR2 as YYREEE (reference sequence). This CDR3 is built from 16 residues. V lost 4 bases, J lost 4 bases, and 11 bases stayed unmatched. The CDR3 DNA reads TGTGCCAGCAGCCAAAGTCGGGACAGGGTCGGCTATGGCTACACCTTC. Translated: CASSQSRDRVGYGYTF.

The rearrangement links TRBV4-1 to TRBJ2-4; TRBD1 is a possible D gene (5 bases). The CDR3 spans 14 residues. Germline CDR1 is MGHRA and CDR2 is YSYEKL. The V and J ends lost 3 bases and 1 base respectively, with 7 bases between them. Written as DNA, the CDR3 is TGCGCCAGCAGCCACAGGGTTGCCAAAAACATTCAGTACTTC. Encoded protein: CASSHRVAKNIQYF.

The V call is TRBV28, the J call TRBJ2-7; D is undetermined. V lost 3 bases, J lost 2 bases, and 11 bases lay in between. Germline CDR1 and CDR2: MDHEN and SYDVKM. The CDR3 has 14 residues. The CDR3 region is CASSFESRPYEQYF. The CDR3 coding sequence is TGTGCCAGCAGTTTCGAGAGCCGACCCTACGAGCAGTACTTC.

The rearrangement links TRBV10-2 to TRBJ1-1; no definite D call. Trimming stripped 0 bases from V and 1 base from J, with 12 bases between. This CDR3 comprises 16 residues. Looked up from germline, CDR1 is WSHSY and CDR2 is SAAADI. CDR3 sequence reads: CASSESQRGANTEAFF. DNA of the CDR3: TGCGCCAGCAGTGAGTCGCAGCGGGGAGCGAACACTGAAGCTTTCTTT.

The genes are TRBV10-3 and TRBJ2-7, with 8 nucleotides matching TRBD2. Germline V gene data show CDR1 as ENHRY and CDR2 as SYGVKD. The CDR3 spans 15 residues. After removal of 5 bases from V and 0 bases from J, the junction contained 6 bases not matched to a gene. The CDR3 region is CAISSGTRNSYEQYF. The DNA of the CDR3 is TGTGCCATCAGTTCCGGGACTAGGAACTCCTACGAGCAGTACTTC.

This chain joins TRBV11-2 and TRBJ2-7; D is undetermined. V was pared by 1 base and J by 0 bases, with 16 bases between. This CDR3 spans 17 amino acids. Germline V gene sequence: CDR1 SGHAT, CDR2 FQNNGV. DNA of the CDR3: TGTGCCAGCAGCTTAGCCCAGGTAGAGCCCTCCTCCTACGAGCAGTACTTC. Translating it yields CASSLAQVEPSSYEQYF.

This clone is a singleton in its sample. It is unclear where the CDR3 begins or ends on the DNA, so no DNA is shown, and the CDR3 is as TCRdb lists it. The chain carries TRBV21-1 and TRBJ1-1. TRBV21-1 represents a pseudogene. Termini included, the CDR3 measures 18 amino acids. The CDR3 region is CASRSHGIFGSGNTEAFF.

The chain links TRBV9 to TRBJ2-7; D may be TRBD1 (5 bases). The CDR3 has 15 residues. Trimming pared 2 bases from V and 3 bases from J, leaving 15 bases between. Germline V gives CDR1 SGDLS, CDR2 YYNGEE. DNA for the CDR3: TGTGCCAGCAGCGTCGAGGACACTTACTACTACGAGCAGTACTTC. As protein: CASSVEDTYYYEQYF.

This clone was observed once. The rearrangement joins TRBV6-4 to TRBJ1-5, with TRBD1 as a possible D gene (5 bases). Germline V gene lookup returns CDR1 MRHNA and CDR2 SNTAGT. The CDR3 has 13 amino acids. The V end was cut by 6 bases, the J end by 3 bases, with 9 bases between. CDR3 loop: CASSTGPNQPQHF. The CDR3 nucleotides read TGTGCCAGCAGCACAGGACCCAATCAGCCCCAGCATTTT.

As to this clone: The same CDR3 is also encoded by other DNA sequences in this sample. V gene TRBV27 combines with J gene TRBJ1-1; no definite D call. The CDR3 has 11 residues. CDR1 is MNHEY, CDR2 SMNVEV, per germline (reference sequence). The V end lost 3 bases, the J end lost 8 bases, and 7 bases lay between the germline ends. The CDR3 region is CASSFGREAFF. In DNA, the CDR3 is TGTGCCAGCAGTTTCGGCAGAGAAGCTTTCTTT.

The chain recombines TRBV4-3 with TRBJ2-7; the match to TRBD1 covers 7 bases. The CDR3 is made up of 15 amino acids. The V and J ends lost 3 bases and 3 bases, in that order; junction bases with no gene match: 8. Germline V gene lookup returns CDR1 LGHNA and CDR2 YSLEER. CDR3 bases: TGCGCCAGCAGCCAGGAGGACAGGACCAACTACGAGCAGTACTTC. Amino acids: CASSQEDRTNYEQYF.

The chain links TRBV7-9 to TRBJ2-3; weak D call: TRBD1 (5 bases). The germline V gene has CDR1 SEHNR and CDR2 FQNEAQ (reference sequence). This CDR3 has 15 residues. Deletions cut 5 bases from V and 1 base from J, with 13 bases between. CDR3 in amino acids: CASSLPGYGTDTQYF. The CDR3 region has the DNA TGTGCCAGCAGCCTCCCAGGGTATGGCACAGATACGCAGTATTTT.

CDR3 amino acids: CASSVKGPTYEQYF. DNA for the CDR3: TGTGCCAGCAGTGTTAAGGGGCCAACCTACGAGCAGTACTTC. The genes are TRBV6-1 and TRBJ2-7, with a possible D match to TRBD1 (5 bases). Between the trimmed V and J ends, which lost 4 bases and 2 bases, there was a span of 12 bases. CDR1 and CDR2 from the germline V gene are MNHNS and SASEGT. The CDR3 consists of 14 residues.

The chain employs TRBV6-5 and TRBJ2-7, with D perhaps matching TRBD1 (6 bases). Trimming removed 5 bases from V and 1 base from J, with 12 bases in between. Germline CDR1 is MNHEY and CDR2 is SVGAGI. The CDR3 covers 14 residues. The DNA for the CDR3 is TGTGCCAGCAGTCCTACAGGGAATTCCTACGAGCAGTACTTC. It encodes CASSPTGNSYEQYF.